What follows are 15 T cell receptor beta chains derived from one specimen sequenced in a study of T cell clones after liver transplantation. Repertoires were generated with immunoSEQ multiplex PCR, while TCRdb's copy carries only in-frame clones and drops some. The sample yields some 70,000 clones, roughly 80% seen once. Sequencing used CD4+ T cells from blood, obtained before liver transplant. The source of these receptors is a human donor who received a liver transplant.

This chain links TRBV11-1 with TRBJ1-1; D perhaps matches TRBD1 (6 bases). The V end was cut by 1 base, the J end by 6 bases, with 15 bases between. This CDR3 comprises 15 residues. Germline CDR1 and CDR2: SGHAT and FQDESV (reference sequence). CDR3 sequence reads: CASSLVWGGKAEAFF. Here the CDR3 DNA reads TGTGCCAGCAGCTTAGTATGGGGGGGCAAGGCTGAAGCTTTCTTT. The full variable domain, with the rest looked up from reference TRBV11-1 and TRBJ1-1, is EAEVAQSPRYKITEKSQAVAFWCDPISGHATLYWYRQILGQGPELLVQFQDESVVDDSQLPKDRFSAERLKGVDSTLKIQPAELGDSAMYLCASSLVWGGKAEAFFGQGTRLTVV.

This clone appeared a few times. This chain links TRBV10-1 with TRBJ2-3; no firm D call. Germline V gene lookup returns CDR1 WNHNN and CDR2 SYGVQD (reference sequence). Trimming left V 4 bases short and J 0 bases short, with 5 bases between. This CDR3 spans 13 amino acids. The CDR3 sequence is CASSGVSTDTQYF. CDR3 in DNA: TGCGCCAGCAGTGGAGTAAGCACAGATACGCAGTATTTT.

The rearrangement joins TRBV28 to TRBJ2-7; a possible D gene is TRBD2 (6 bases). The CDR3 is 14 residues long. V was cut by 6 bases and J by 1 base, with 13 bases left in between. The germline CDR1 and CDR2 sequences are MDHEN and SYDVKM. The CDR3 bases are TGTGCCAGCAGCTCTCCCGGGGGATCCTACGAGCAGTACTTC. This encodes CASSSPGGSYEQYF. The whole variable domain, filled in from reference TRBV28 and TRBJ2-7, reads DVKVTQSSRYLVKRTGEKVFLECVQDMDHENMFWYRQDPGLGLRLIYFSYDVKMKEKGDIPEGYSVSREKKERFSLILESASTNQTSMYLCASSSPGGSYEQYFGPGTRLTVT.

The chain recombines TRBV5-1 with TRBJ2-1; no reliable D call. The germline V gene has CDR1 SGHRS and CDR2 YFSETQ. V was pared by 2 bases and J by 7 bases, with 19 bases between. The CDR3 is 16 residues long. CDR3 region: CASSLNYWERENEQFF. CDR3 bases: TGCGCCAGCAGCTTAAATTACTGGGAAAGGGAAAATGAGCAGTTCTTC.

The chain is built from TRBV5-1 and TRBJ2-2, with 9 bases matching TRBD1. CDR1 and CDR2 from the germline V gene are SGHRS and YFSETQ. Losses at the gene ends were 2 bases for V and 2 bases for J; bases not matched to a gene: 4. CDR3 length: 16 residues. CDR3 sequence reads: CASSLWTGVNTGELFF. In nucleotides, the CDR3 is TGCGCCAGCAGCTTATGGACAGGGGTAAACACCGGGGAGCTGTTTTTT.

The chain is built from TRBV28 and TRBJ1-5; D possibly corresponds to TRBD1 (5 bases). This CDR3 has 14 residues. CDR1 and CDR2 (germline): MDHEN, SYDVKM. V was trimmed by 3 bases and J by 7 bases, leaving 13 bases between them. This chain's CDR3 is CASSLWQGGQPQHF. CDR3 DNA: TGTGCCAGCAGTTTGTGGCAGGGTGGCCAGCCCCAGCATTTT. Filled out from reference TRBV28 and TRBJ1-5, the complete variable domain reads DVKVTQSSRYLVKRTGEKVFLECVQDMDHENMFWYRQDPGLGLRLIYFSYDVKMKEKGDIPEGYSVSREKKERFSLILESASTNQTSMYLCASSLWQGGQPQHFGDGTRLSIL.

The V gene is TRBV2, the J gene TRBJ2-7; D may be TRBD1 (6 bases). The germline V and J ends were trimmed by 6 bases and 1 base, with 10 bases remaining between them. The germline gives CDR1 SNHLY, CDR2 FYNNEI. The CDR3 runs to 13 residues. The CDR3 here is CASSFGQSYEQYF. The CDR3 DNA sequence: TGTGCCAGCAGCTTCGGACAGTCCTACGAGCAGTACTTC.

The V call is TRBV19, the J call TRBJ2-4, with 9 bases matching TRBD1. Per germline, CDR1 LNHDA and CDR2 SQIVND (reference sequence). Unmatched junction bases numbered 0, after V lost 5 bases and J lost 4 bases. This CDR3 has 13 amino acids. This CDR3 is CASSGTGKNIQYF. CDR3 nucleotides: TGTGCCAGTAGTGGGACAGGGAAAAACATTCAGTACTTC.

The chain uses TRBV11-1 and TRBJ2-3, with 8 bases aligning to TRBD2. The V gene end was trimmed by 5 bases and the J gene end by 3 bases; junction bases not matched to a gene: 4. Germline loops: CDR1 SGHAT, CDR2 FQDESV (reference sequence). The CDR3 extends over 14 amino acids. The CDR3 here is CASSATSVTDTQYF. CDR3 nucleotides: TGTGCCAGCAGCGCGACTAGCGTGACAGATACGCAGTATTTT.

The CDR3 nucleotides read TGCGCCAGCACCGCACTAGCGGGAGGGCCTCGGTTCTTC. This codes for CASTALAGGPRFF. The chain joins TRBV10-2 to TRBJ2-1; 13 bases agree with TRBD2. This CDR3 region has 13 residues. Germline V CDR1 and CDR2: WSHSY, SAAADI. The ends lost 7 bases at V and 15 bases at J; junction bases unmatched: 9.

The chain uses TRBV6-1 and TRBJ2-5; perhaps TRBD1 as D (6 bases). The CDR3 runs 12 residues. V lost 5 bases to trimming and J lost 4 bases, with 8 bases between them. Germline lookup yields CDR1 MNHNS and CDR2 SASEGT. CDR3 sequence reads: CASSTRGETQYF. As DNA, the CDR3 is TGTGCCAGCAGTACCAGGGGAGAGACCCAGTACTTC.

V gene TRBV5-1 combines with J gene TRBJ2-7; 7 bases match TRBD1. This CDR3 is built from 16 residues. CDR1 and CDR2 from the germline V gene are SGHRS and YFSETQ. Trimming removed 4 bases from V and 0 bases from J; junction bases left unmatched: 10. The CDR3 is CASSRGLGGASYEQYF. Here the CDR3 DNA reads TGCGCCAGCAGCCGCGGTTTAGGGGGCGCCTCCTACGAGCAGTACTTC.

The J gene is TRBJ2-7, the V gene TRBV7-9; perhaps D is TRBD1 or TRBD2 (5 bases each). This CDR3 has 15 residues. The ends were cut back, 7 bases at V and 3 bases at J, with 19 bases in the middle. Germline-derived CDR1 and CDR2 are SEHNR and FQNEAQ (reference sequence). The CDR3 DNA reads TGTGCCAGCACCAACTGGGACCGACTAAACTACGAGCAGTACTTC. It is translated as CASTNWDRLNYEQYF.

CDR3 DNA sequence: TGCAGCTATAATGGGGGTGCAGATACGCAGTATTTT. It codes for CSYNGGADTQYF. V is TRBV29-1 and J is TRBJ2-3; either TRBD1 or TRBD2 may supply D (5 bases each). Germline lookup yields CDR1 SQVTM and CDR2 ANQGSEA. V was shortened by 8 bases and J by 4 bases, with 13 bases between the two germline ends. This CDR3 spans 12 amino acids.

The rearrangement uses TRBV5-1 and TRBJ1-1; D not certain. Trimming cost V 1 base and J 4 bases, with 14 bases left between them. Germline-derived CDR1 and CDR2 are SGHRS and YFSETQ. This CDR3 is 15 amino acids long. Here the CDR3 reads CASSLTTTGGTEAFF. The CDR3 coding sequence is TGCGCCAGCAGCTTGACTACAACCGGCGGCACTGAAGCTTTCTTT.